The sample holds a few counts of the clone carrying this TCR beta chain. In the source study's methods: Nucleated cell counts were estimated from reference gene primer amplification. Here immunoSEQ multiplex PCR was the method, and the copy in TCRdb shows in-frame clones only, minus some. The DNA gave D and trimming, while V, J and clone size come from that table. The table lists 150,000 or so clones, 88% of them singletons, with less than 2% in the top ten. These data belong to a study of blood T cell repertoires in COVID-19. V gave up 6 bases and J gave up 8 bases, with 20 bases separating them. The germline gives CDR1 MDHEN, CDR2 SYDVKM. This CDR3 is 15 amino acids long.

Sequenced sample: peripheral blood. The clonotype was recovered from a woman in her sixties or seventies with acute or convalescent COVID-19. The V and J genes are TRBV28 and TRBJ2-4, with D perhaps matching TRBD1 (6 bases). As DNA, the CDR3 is TGTGCCAGCAGCTCCGCAACAGGGTTGAGGGACATTCAGTACTTC. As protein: CASSSATGLRDIQYF.